The present entry profiles one T cell receptor beta chain with its context. The data were obtained in a study of blood T cell repertoires in COVID-19. Germline values: CDR1 LNHDA, CDR2 SQIVND (reference sequence). J lost 6 bases, V lost 2 bases, and 9 bases had no gene match. This CDR3 contains 16 residues. The table came from immunoSEQ multiplex PCR; TCRdb's copy has only in-frame clones and leaves some out. The sample carries roughly 120,000 clones, about 87% recorded once. The receptor was isolated from a woman aged 45-59 years with acute or convalescent COVID-19. Material for sequencing was peripheral blood. The chain uses TRBV19 and TRBJ1-1; 10 positions agree with TRBD1. The CDR3 bases are TGTGCCAGTAGTATACGGGACAGGGGTGTGAGGGCTGAAGCTTTCTTT. Protein product: CASSIRDRGVRAEAFF. The full variable domain, with the rest looked up from reference TRBV19 and TRBJ1-1, is DGGITQSPKYLFRKEGQNVTLSCEQNLNHDAMYWYRQDPGQGLRLIYYSQIVNDFQKGDIAEGYSVSREKKESFPLTVTSAQKNPTAFYLCASSIRDRGVRAEAFFGQGTRLTVV.